This entry lists 5 T cell receptor beta chains sequenced from one sample in a study of beta chain features in type 1 diabetes (dated by TCRdb to 2016 to 2018). Summary of the overall study and its limitations: Type 1 diabetes patients showed a moderate but significant shortening of TCRB CDR3 length in all four CD4+ subsets.

The antigens these receptors bind are not known. The method was the immunoSEQ multiplex PCR assay. All of the isolated RNA was reverse transcribed with the High Capacity cDNA Reverse Transcription Kit, so expressed TCRB transcripts were sequenced. TCRdb carries this immuneACCESS record with in-frame sequences only. Its versions omit some clonotypes, under half of them owing to an unresolved V gene in the studies checked, with the rest unexplained. A total of about 640,000 clones appear in this sample, 9.5% to 15% of them only once. About 0.11% of the sample goes to the ten largest clones. Input material: naive CD4+ T cells from blood. The cell subset or site label here, explained by the study, means: true naive CD4+ T cells. Receptor source: a man aged 25 to 40 with type 1 diabetes.

The V gene is TRBV9, the J gene TRBJ2-2, with D perhaps matching TRBD1 or TRBD2 (5 bases each). This CDR3 has 15 amino acids. Deletions cut 3 bases from V and 5 bases from J, with 14 bases between. From germline, CDR1 is SGDLS and CDR2 YYNGEE. CDR3 region: CASSEGPKRTGELFF. CDR3 bases: TGTGCCAGCAGCGAGGGACCGAAACGGACCGGGGAGCTGTTTTTT. Filled out from reference TRBV9 and TRBJ2-2, the complete variable domain reads DSGVTQTPKHLITATGQRVTLRCSPRSGDLSVYWYQQSLDQGLQFLIQYYNGEERAKGNILERFSAQQFPDLHSELNLSSLELGDSALYFCASSEGPKRTGELFFGEGSRLTVL.

This clone has more than one count but fewer than ten. V is TRBV29-1 and J is TRBJ1-1; a possible D gene is TRBD1 (6 bases). The CDR3 runs to 13 residues. CDR1 SQVTM and CDR2 ANQGSEA come from the germline V gene. Trimming took 6 bases from V and 1 from J, leaving 12 bases between them. In nucleotides, the CDR3 is TGCAGCGTAGCCGGGACAACGAACACTGAAGCTTTCTTT. Its translation: CSVAGTTNTEAFF. Drawing the rest from reference TRBV29-1 and TRBJ1-1, the complete variable domain is SAVISQKPSRDICQRGTSLTIQCQVDSQVTMMFWYRQQPGQSLTLIATANQGSEATYESGFVIDKFPISRPNLTFSTLTVSNMSPEDSSIYLCSVAGTTNTEAFFGQGTRLTVV.

This chain joins TRBV7-2 and TRBJ2-4, with D unresolved. V gave up 1 base and J gave up 7 bases, with 8 bases separating them. The CDR3 totals 13 residues. CDR1 SGHTA and CDR2 FQGNSA come from the germline V gene. In DNA, the CDR3 is TGTGCCAGCAGCTTAGGACATGGTAACATTCAGTACTTC. Encoded protein: CASSLGHGNIQYF.

This clone was observed a single time. The genes are TRBV21-1 and TRBJ2-5; TRBD1 is the table's D call, not checked against the DNA. TRBV21-1 is termed a pseudogene. The CDR3 extends over 16 amino acids. The CDR3 coding sequence is TGTGCCAGCAGCAAAGCGCTCCAGGGGTGGGAGGAGACCCAGTACTTC. Residues: CASSKALQGWEETQYF.

The chain recombines TRBV19 with TRBJ2-7, with 9 nucleotides matching TRBD1. The germline V gene encodes CDR1 LNHDA and CDR2 SQIVND (reference sequence). This CDR3 has 17 residues. The V gene end was trimmed by 0 bases and the J gene end by 4 bases; junction bases not matched to a gene: 10. The CDR3 DNA is TGTGCCAGTAGTATAGATCTCCAGGACAGGGGAAGATACGAGCAGTACTTC. As protein: CASSIDLQDRGRYEQYF.